Reported below is one T cell receptor beta chain. The antigen is not known. The sample originates from a study of PD-1 blockade in classical Hodgkin lymphoma. Every patient relapsed after autologous stem cell transplantation, and brentuximab vedotin exposure varied. Study results and limitations: TCR diversity in CD4+, not CD8+, cells rose significantly by C4D1.

The table came from immunoSEQ multiplex PCR; TCRdb's copy has only in-frame clones and leaves some out. In the table there are approximately 44,000 clones, about 71% of which are singletons. Germline CDR1 SQVTM, CDR2 ANQGSEA. CDR3 length equals 13 residues. Sequencing was performed on peripheral blood mononuclear cells (PBMCs), taken at baseline. The chain recombines TRBV29-1 with TRBJ1-1; D is undetermined. The source of this sequence is a human donor with classical Hodgkin lymphoma. DNA of the CDR3: TGCACCGGGGTTCCCCTAGGCAACACTGAAGCTTTCTTT. Protein: CTGVPLGNTEAFF.